These 26 T cell receptor beta chains were all obtained from the same sample, sequenced in a study of regulatory T cells in long-lasting Graves disease. Construction of TCR beta libraries relied on iRepertoire HTBI primers and on Arm-PCR targeting CDR3 regions. TCRdb independently ran MiXCR on the multiplex PCR reads; one entry per CDR3 protein. In the table there are about 540,000 distinct CDR3 sequences, approximately 15% of which are singletons. Time point noted: newly diagnosed GD, antithyroid drugs for less than 3 months. Following extraction of RNA from PBMCs, that RNA was used to make the TCR library. This sample also belongs to another study, concerning T cells in Graves' hyperthyroidism and ophthalmopathy.

Sample: peripheral blood mononuclear cells (PBMCs), taken at new diagnosis, from a patient treated with antithyroid drugs. These receptors came from a man aged 30 to 45 with Graves disease.

In this sample, this clonotype turned up many times. The chain uses TRBV7-2 and TRBJ2-1; 8 bases fit TRBD2. CDR3 length: 15 amino acids. Trimming took 4 bases from V and 7 from J; bases not matched to a gene: 9. Germline V gene lookup returns CDR1 SGHTA and CDR2 FQGNSA. The CDR3: CASSSSGRVNNEQFF. CDR3 coding DNA: TGTGCCAGCAGCTCCTCCGGGAGGGTTAATAATGAGCAGTTCTTC.

This clonotype was recorded many times. The gene calls are TRBV7-9 and TRBJ2-7; 8 nucleotides match TRBD2. Unmatched junction bases numbered 9, after V lost 5 bases and J lost 3 bases. Germline CDR1 SEHNR, CDR2 FQNEAQ (reference sequence). The CDR3 covers 15 residues. The DNA of the CDR3 is TGTGCCAGCAGCCCTAGCGGGCTTGGGGGCTACGAGCAGTACTTC. Translating it yields CASSPSGLGGYEQYF.

V is TRBV3-1 and J is TRBJ2-5; no clear D gene. In germline, CDR1 is LGHDT, CDR2 YNNKEL (reference sequence). CDR3 size: 14 residues. V was trimmed by 0 bases and J by 4 bases, leaving 9 bases between them. The CDR3 DNA is TGTGCCAGCAGCCAAGAGGGGAAGGGAGAGACCCAGTACTTC. As protein: CASSQEGKGETQYF.

This chain connects TRBV24-1 to TRBJ1-1; 10 bases map to TRBD1. J was trimmed by 0 bases and V by 3 bases; bases with no gene match: 18. The length of the CDR3 is 21 residues. Germline V gene lookup returns CDR1 KGHDR and CDR2 SFDVKD. CDR3 in DNA: TGTGCCACCAGTGATCACGCGGGACAGGGGCCCTGGGGCGATTTGAACACTGAAGCTTTCTTT. The encoded protein is CATSDHAGQGPWGDLNTEAFF.

This clonotype was observed at least ten times. The chain is built from TRBV20-1 and TRBJ2-7; the D gene is possibly TRBD2 (6 bases). CDR3 length equals 14 residues. V shed 3 bases and J shed 0 bases, with 12 bases lying between them. Looked up from germline, CDR1 is DFQATT and CDR2 is SNEGSKA (reference sequence). CDR3 coding DNA: TGCAGTGCTAGGACGGGAGCGAACTCCTACGAGCAGTACTTC. This encodes CSARTGANSYEQYF.

On this clonotype itself: An end of the junction differs from the germline gene, which may be a read error. This chain's CDR3 is CSARDPGTNTEAFF. DNA for the CDR3: TGCAGTGCAAGAGATCCGGGGACGAACACTGAAGCTTTCTTT. The J gene is TRBJ1-1, the V gene TRBV20-1; D might be TRBD1 (5 bases). Germline-derived CDR1 and CDR2 are DFQATT and SNEGSKA (reference sequence). This CDR3 comprises 14 residues.

This clonotype was picked up a small number of times. Sequence at one end of the junction differs from germline and may be a read error. The rearrangement joins TRBV20-1 to TRBJ2-1; 12 bases fit TRBD1. The CDR3 is 14 amino acids. The V gene's germline CDR1 is DFQATT and CDR2 SNEGSKA (reference sequence). The CDR3 reads CSARGQGAINKQFF. CDR3 bases: TGCAGTGCTAGGGGACAGGGGGCGATCAATAAGCAGTTCTTC.

This clonotype was counted many times. An end of the junction differs from the germline gene, which may be a read error. The V and J genes are TRBV7-7 and TRBJ2-2; D is undetermined. The germline CDR1 and CDR2 sequences are SSHAT and FNYEAQ (reference sequence). CDR3 length equals 16 residues. The CDR3 bases are TGTGCTAGCAGTCAAGTTTCCCTATCGCCCTACGGGGAGCTGTTTTTT. This codes for CASSQVSLSPYGELFF. Using reference TRBV7-7 and TRBJ2-2 for the parts outside the CDR3, the full variable domain is GAGVSQSPRYKVTKRGQDVTLRCDPISSHATLYWYQQALGQGPEFLTYFNYEAQPDKSGLPSDRFSAERPEGSISTLTIQRTEQRDSAMYRCASSQVSLSPYGELFFGEGSRLTVL.

The CDR3 coding sequence is TGTGCCAGTAGTAGACTACAGGGGCCTTACACTGAAGCTTTCTTT. This encodes CASSRLQGPYTEAFF. This sequence joins TRBV19 and TRBJ1-1, with 7 nucleotides matching TRBD1. Germline V lookup: CDR1 LNHDA, CDR2 SQIVND (reference sequence). The J segment lost 3 bases and the V segment lost 4 bases, leaving 8 bases of the junction unmatched. This CDR3 is built from 15 residues.

Many counts were recorded for this clonotype. This rearrangement joins TRBV29-1 to TRBJ2-7; D perhaps matches TRBD1 (5 bases). The CDR3 totals 13 residues. Trimming shortened V by 5 bases and J by 7 bases, and 18 bases separated the two germline ends. The germline CDR1 and CDR2 sequences are SQVTM and ANQGSEA. The CDR3 sequence is CSVKGVENKEQYF. The CDR3 DNA reads as TGCAGCGTTAAAGGGGTAGAAAATAAGGAGCAGTACTTC.

Only a few counts were recorded for this clonotype. The chain links TRBV5-1 to TRBJ2-7; 15 bases are shared with TRBD2. V shed 2 bases and J 5 bases; nucleotides not matched to a gene: 5. Per the germline V gene, CDR1 is SGHRS and CDR2 is YFSETQ. This CDR3 is 16 amino acids long. This CDR3 is CASSLGTSGRQNEQYF. CDR3 bases: TGCGCCAGCAGCTTAGGGACTAGCGGGAGGCAGAACGAGCAGTACTTC.

This clonotype has at least ten counts. This chain joins TRBV6-1 and TRBJ2-4, with a weak D call TRBD2 (5 bases). The V and J ends lost 8 bases and 4 bases respectively, with 21 bases between them. CDR1 is MNHNS and CDR2 is SASEGT in the germline V gene. This CDR3 region has 16 residues. The CDR3 reads CASASRDWVLKNIQYF. DNA for the CDR3: TGTGCCAGCGCCTCGAGGGATTGGGTTCTGAAAAACATTCAGTACTTC.

This clonotype appeared many times. V is TRBV6-2 or TRBV6-3 and J is TRBJ2-2; the D is unclear. V lost 2 bases to trimming and J lost 6 bases, with 4 bases between them. CDR3 length: 12 amino acids. Germline CDR1 reads MNHEY; CDR2 reads SVGEGT. CDR3 region: CASSYPSGELFF. In DNA, the CDR3 is TGTGCCAGCAGTTACCCGTCCGGGGAGCTGTTTTTT.

This clonotype was detected ten times or more. CDR3 in amino acids: CASKTTDRGSEKLFF. CDR3 nucleotides: TGTGCCAGCAAAACCACGGACAGGGGAAGTGAAAAACTGTTTTTT. The chain uses TRBV6-1 and TRBJ1-4, with TRBD1 identical over 9 bases. Unmatched junction bases numbered 10, after V lost 7 bases and J lost 7 bases. Germline assignment: CDR1 MNHNS and CDR2 SASEGT. The CDR3 is made up of 15 amino acids.

At least ten counts were recorded for this clonotype. The chain is built from TRBV20-1 and TRBJ2-2; D could derive from TRBD1 or TRBD2 (6 bases each). Trimming took 6 bases from V and 8 from J, leaving 16 bases between them. The CDR3 contains 13 residues. The germline V gene encodes CDR1 DFQATT and CDR2 SNEGSKA (reference sequence). CDR3 DNA: TGCAGTGCCCGGGGGCCCGGGGGAGGGGAGCTGTTTTTT. Amino acid sequence: CSARGPGGGELFF.

The chain couples TRBV7-9 to TRBJ2-2, with D unresolved. Germline V lookup: CDR1 SEHNR, CDR2 FQNEAQ (reference sequence). This CDR3 has 16 amino acids. Trimming pared 1 base from V and 1 base from J, leaving 10 bases between. In DNA, the CDR3 is TGTGCCAGCAGCTTAGGTCTGAGTCGGAACACCGGGGAGCTGTTTTTT. Encoded protein: CASSLGLSRNTGELFF.

This clonotype was detected only a few times. The chain is built from TRBV28 and TRBJ2-1; 9 nucleotides agree with TRBD1. V shed 5 bases and J 3 bases; nucleotides not matched to a gene: 17. The CDR3 contains 19 residues. Germline-derived CDR1 and CDR2 are MDHEN and SYDVKM. CDR3 bases: TGTGCCAGCAGTGGACAGGGGTCCCAGCGGCTTCACTACTACAATGAGCAGTTCTTC. Its translation: CASSGQGSQRLHYYNEQFF.

This clonotype was seen only a few times. The chain couples TRBV20-1 to TRBJ2-1; maybe TRBD2 (5 bases). CDR3 length: 14 residues. V shed 3 bases and J shed 9 bases, with 18 bases lying between them. The germline V gene encodes CDR1 DFQATT and CDR2 SNEGSKA (reference sequence). CDR3 sequence (DNA): TGCAGTGCTAGTCTGACTAATTTTTACGGTGAGCAGTTCTTC. Its translation: CSASLTNFYGEQFF.

This clonotype was found a few times. This rearrangement joins TRBV2 to TRBJ1-5; D remains unclear. This CDR3 has 14 amino acids. The V gene lost 5 bases and the J gene lost 0 bases, with 8 bases spanning the gap. Per the germline V gene, CDR1 is SNHLY and CDR2 is FYNNEI. CDR3 nucleotides: TGTGCCAGCAGTACACAGAATAGCAATCAGCCCCAGCATTTT. Translating gives CASSTQNSNQPQHF.

The V call is TRBV6-2 or TRBV6-3, the J call TRBJ2-1; D remains ambiguous. The V gene's germline CDR1 is MNHEY and CDR2 SVGEGT. The CDR3 loop spans 13 amino acids. Trimming removed 8 bases at V and 4 bases at J, with 12 bases between. In DNA, the CDR3 is TGTGCCAGCTTGGCAGTCCGTTACAATGAGCAGTTCTTC. Translation: CASLAVRYNEQFF.

This clonotype was counted many times. CDR3 loop: CASSPDQIQPQHF. Written as DNA, the CDR3 is TGTGCCAGCAGCCCCGACCAGATCCAGCCCCAGCATTTT. V usage is TRBV3-1 and J usage is TRBJ1-5; D is unclear. The CDR3 consists of 13 residues. V lost 4 bases, J lost 7 bases, and 11 bases lay in between. CDR1 LGHDT and CDR2 YNNKEL come from the germline V gene (reference sequence).

This clonotype was counted ten times or more. This sequence joins TRBV5-6 and TRBJ1-5; no clear D. Germline CDR1 reads SGHDT; CDR2 reads YYEEEE. Trimming left V 0 bases short and J 6 bases short, with 7 bases between. The CDR3 has 13 amino acids. CDR3 protein: CASSLGAGQPQHF. In nucleotides, the CDR3 is TGTGCCAGCAGCTTGGGGGCCGGTCAGCCCCAGCATTTT.

This clonotype has at least ten counts. The chain links TRBV10-3 to TRBJ2-1; TRBD2 matches 11 bases. CDR3 length: 18 amino acids. Germline values: CDR1 ENHRY, CDR2 SYGVKD. J lost 4 bases, V lost 1 base, and 9 bases had no gene match. The DNA of the CDR3 is TGTGCCATCAGTGAGTTATACACCGGGACTAGCGGTTACAATGAGCAGTTCTTC. This sequence encodes CAISELYTGTSGYNEQFF.

In this sample, this clonotype turned up a few times. V is TRBV5-6 and J is TRBJ1-2; TRBD1 matches at 7 bases. The CDR3 has 15 amino acids. CDR1 is SGHDT, CDR2 YYEEEE, per germline. Trimming took 1 base from V and 4 from J; bases not matched to a gene: 7. CDR3 coding DNA: TGTGCCAGCAGCTTGTGGCACAGGGGACTCTATGGCTACACCTTC. Translating gives CASSLWHRGLYGYTF.

For this clonotype: A read error may account for a junction end that differs from germline. The CDR3 loop is CASHEGNEQLF. The DNA of the CDR3 is TGCGCCAGCCACGAGGGCAATGAGCAGCTCTTC. The V and J genes are TRBV5-1 and TRBJ2-1, with a tentative D call TRBD2 (5 bases). CDR1 is SGHRS, CDR2 YFSETQ, per germline. The CDR3 contains 11 residues.

Ten or more counts support this clonotype. The rearrangement links TRBV19 to TRBJ1-1, with 9 bases fitting TRBD1. Germline-derived CDR1 and CDR2 are LNHDA and SQIVND (reference sequence). The V and J ends lost 9 bases and 4 bases, in that order; junction bases with no gene match: 12. The CDR3 totals 15 residues. This CDR3 reads CASLRQGGRGTEAFF. CDR3 DNA: TGTGCCAGCCTTAGACAGGGGGGACGTGGCACTGAAGCTTTCTTT.